One T cell receptor beta chain is described in this entry. The data stem from a study of OX40 agonist ivuxolimab in advanced cancers. Assay: immunoSEQ multiplex PCR; the TCRdb copy retains only in-frame clones and omits some. Of some 80,000 clones listed, around 86% were seen once; the top ten hold less than 2%. The sequence was obtained from an adult with an advanced solid tumor such as melanoma, head and neck, liver or kidney cancer. The material sequenced was CD4+ or CD8+ T cells sorted from blood, taken in a trial of the OX40 agonist ivuxolimab.

This chain's CDR3 is CASGGAGTDTQYF. The CDR3 nucleotides are TGTGCCAGCGGGGGGGCCGGCACAGATACGCAGTATTTT. The chain uses TRBV2 and TRBJ2-3; weak D call: TRBD2 (7 bases). Per germline, CDR1 SNHLY and CDR2 FYNNEI. V was pared by 8 bases and J by 1 base, with 10 bases between. The CDR3 length is 13 residues.